The clone carrying this T cell receptor (beta chain) was seen only a few times. Its target is unknown. This CDR3 has 16 residues. Per germline, CDR1 SGHDT and CDR2 YYEEEE. V lost 4 bases and J lost 0, with 14 bases in between. The data derive from a study of cytomegalovirus exposure and HLA in healthy donors. The overall study: HLA-typed donors contributed 80 million or so unique TCRs, which were held in an early data release. Study observations and caveats: Altogether, 164 TCR beta chains were recorded as cytomegalovirus-associated. A later analysis, which compared TCR beta chains of equal frequency, found the HLA-associated ones more clonally expanded.

The PCR ran on 60 Vbeta and 13 Jbeta primers. Produced via immunoSEQ multiplex PCR; TCRdb's table is partial and in-frame only. The table has 200,000 or so clones, 82% seen once; the top ten hold around 2.7%. This TCR was sampled from a woman in her thirties or forties in good health and CMV-seronegative. Sequencing input: PBMCs. The chain couples TRBV5-6 to TRBJ1-5; D is perhaps TRBD1 (5 bases). The CDR3: CASSPQGDSSNQPQHF. The CDR3 region has the DNA TGTGCCAGCAGCCCACAAGGAGACAGTAGCAATCAGCCCCAGCATTTT. Full variable domain (rest looked up from reference TRBV5-6 and TRBJ1-5): DAGVTQSPTHLIKTRGQQVTLRCSPKSGHDTVSWYQQALGQGPQFIFQYYEEEERQRGNFPDRFSGHQFPNYSSELNVNALLLGDSALYLCASSPQGDSSNQPQHFGDGTRLSIL.